This TCR beta chain appears in the sequencing data of a study of cytomegalovirus exposure and HLA in healthy donors. Study results and caveats: TCR beta chain V- and J-gene trimming was linked, in a later analysis, to a missense variant in DCLRE1C.

A remark on this clone: Its antigen is currently unknown.

Between the trimmed V and J ends, which lost 4 bases and 1 base, there was a span of 13 bases. The CDR3 has 15 residues. Per germline, CDR1 SGHVS and CDR2 FQNEAQ. PCR was performed using 60 Vbeta and 13 Jbeta primers. TCRdb's copy holds only in-frame clones and misses some; the assay was immunoSEQ multiplex PCR. Here the sample spans 110,000 or so clones, roughly 73% being singletons. The chain joins TRBV7-8 to TRBJ1-1, with no clear D. Sequenced: PBMCs. The source of this sequence is a woman aged 40 to 49 in good health and CMV-seropositive. As DNA, the CDR3 is TGTGCCAGCAGCTCGCGCAGGATCTCGAACACTGAAGCTTTCTTT. It yields the protein CASSSRRISNTEAFF.